The present T cell receptor beta chain was sequenced within a study of cytomegalovirus exposure and HLA in healthy donors. The CDR3 consists of 15 residues. V was trimmed by 4 bases and J by 4 bases, leaving 16 bases between them. Germline V gives CDR1 SGHDN, CDR2 FVKESK. Study observations and caveats: CMV serostatus stood as the only immune exposure information on hand. Clonal expansion was found to be greater in HLA-associated TCR beta chains than in equally common others in a later analysis. In a later analysis, HLA-C alleles had the fewest associated TCRs, DRB1 alleles the most. The study reported that TCR beta sequences accurately predicted HLA-A and HLA-B alleles in most subjects.

Primers: 60 Vbeta forward and 13 Jbeta reverse. Sequenced by immunoSEQ multiplex PCR; TCRdb stores in-frame clones only, minus some. The sample has 150,000 to 200,000 clones, roughly 79% seen once. Comments on this clone: What it recognizes is unknown.

The chain employs TRBV14 and TRBJ1-2; D possibly corresponds to TRBD1 (5 bases). This clonotype was obtained from a woman aged 40 to 50 in good health and CMV-seropositive. Sequencing input: PBMCs. The CDR3 protein is CASSPKGKGPYGYTF. CDR3 DNA: TGTGCCAGCAGCCCGAAGGGTAAGGGGCCCTATGGCTACACCTTC.